The 29 T cell receptor beta chains given below trace back to one sample, sequenced in a study of cytomegalovirus exposure and HLA in healthy donors (dated by TCRdb to about 2017). Library construction relied on the immunoSEQ multiplex PCR assay. For the multiplex PCR, a mixture combining 60 forward primers for TCR Vbeta segments and 13 reverse primers for TCR Jbeta segments was used. The table was pulled from immuneACCESS by TCRdb, which kept in-frame rearrangements only. Such tables lose some clones; where checked, under half of the loss comes from unresolved V genes, and the rest has no known cause. Here the sample has 180,000 or so clones; less than 80% occur a single time. Roughly 2.9% of the sample is held by the ten biggest clonotypes. Specimen: PBMCs. Receptor source: a middle-aged man in good health and CMV-seronegative.

The table lists this clone with a few counts. This chain links TRBV6-1 with TRBJ1-1; 10 bases align to TRBD1. V dropped 5 bases and J dropped 5; count of bases not matched to a gene: 5. Germline values: CDR1 MNHNS, CDR2 SASEGT. The CDR3 is 14 residues long. Written as DNA, the CDR3 is TGTGCCAGCAGTAGGGACAGGGGCATGACTGAAGCTTTCTTT. It translates to CASSRDRGMTEAFF.

The chain uses TRBV6-1 and TRBJ2-4, with TRBD2 as a possible D gene (6 bases). The CDR3 totals 17 residues. The germline gives CDR1 MNHNS, CDR2 SASEGT. V lost 0 bases, J lost 5 bases, and 17 bases lay in between. The CDR3 here is CASSEARRGRGENIQYF. The CDR3 nucleotides are TGTGCCAGCAGTGAAGCGAGGCGGGGAAGGGGCGAAAACATTCAGTACTTC.

The V call is TRBV9, the J call TRBJ1-1; D uncertain. Germline values: CDR1 SGDLS, CDR2 YYNGEE. This CDR3 contains 13 residues. Trimming shortened V by 5 bases and J by 1 base, and 9 bases separated the two germline ends. The CDR3 sequence is CASSNTWNTEAFF. Written as DNA, the CDR3 is TGTGCCAGCAGTAACACCTGGAACACTGAAGCTTTCTTT.

The sample holds a few counts of this clone. The chain has TRBV29-1 and TRBJ2-1; 11 nucleotides line up with TRBD2. Germline CDR1 is SQVTM and CDR2 is ANQGSEA. Losses at the gene ends were 3 bases for V and 4 bases for J; bases not matched to a gene: 5. CDR3 length: 15 residues. In DNA, the CDR3 is TGCAGCGTTGAGACGACTAGCGGGATTTACAATGAGCAGTTCTTC. It is translated as CSVETTSGIYNEQFF.

The chain has TRBV6-1 and TRBJ2-7, with TRBD1 matching over 9 bases. The CDR3 has 16 amino acids. V was clipped by 4 bases and J by 2 bases; unmatched bases: 9. Germline V gives CDR1 MNHNS, CDR2 SASEGT. In nucleotides, the CDR3 is TGTGCCAGCAGTGTAGGCCCCGGGACAGGGACCTACGAGCAGTACTTC. Residues: CASSVGPGTGTYEQYF.

The chain carries TRBV5-6 and TRBJ2-5; TRBD1 might be the D (6 bases). The end of the DNA fits TRBJ2-7 better, so the J call may be wrong. The germline gives CDR1 SGHDT, CDR2 YYEEEE. The CDR3 consists of 13 residues. CDR3 amino acids: CASSSPTGHEQYF. The DNA for the CDR3 is TGTGCCAGCAGCTCCCCGACAGGCCACGAGCAGTACTTC.

This rearrangement joins TRBV9 to TRBJ2-3, with D possibly TRBD2 on 6 matching bases. V was pared by 0 bases and J by 0 bases, with 8 bases between. The CDR3 is 15 residues long. Germline values: CDR1 SGDLS, CDR2 YYNGEE. The CDR3 coding sequence is TGTGCCAGCAGCGTAGTTAGCGGCAGCACAGATACGCAGTATTTT. Its protein product is CASSVVSGSTDTQYF. Filled out from reference TRBV9 and TRBJ2-3, the complete variable domain reads DSGVTQTPKHLITATGQRVTLRCSPRSGDLSVYWYQQSLDQGLQFLIQYYNGEERAKGNILERFSAQQFPDLHSELNLSSLELGDSALYFCASSVVSGSTDTQYFGPGTRLTVL.

V is TRBV27 and J is TRBJ2-1; D perhaps matches TRBD1 (5 bases). Trimming took off 5 bases at V and 1 base at J, with 18 bases between the two ends. The V gene's germline CDR1 is MNHEY and CDR2 SMNVEV (reference sequence). The CDR3 contains 17 residues. CDR3 in DNA: TGTGCCAGCAGTAGACAGTTTGACGGTGCTTCCTACAATGAGCAGTTCTTC. It specifies CASSRQFDGASYNEQFF.

The chain couples TRBV5-1 to TRBJ1-2, with 7 bases matching TRBD1. The CDR3 has 14 amino acids. Germline CDR1 reads SGHRS; CDR2 reads YFSETQ. V lost 4 bases to trimming and J lost 2 bases; unmatched junction nucleotides: 5. The CDR3, as DNA: TGCGCCAGCAGCACAGGGGTGGGCAACTATGGCTACACCTTC. Encoded protein: CASSTGVGNYGYTF.

This clone was found once. The junction shows a germline mismatch at one end, possibly a read error. The chain carries TRBV7-9 and TRBJ2-2; D not resolved. Germline assignment: CDR1 SEHNR and CDR2 FQNEAQ (reference sequence). The CDR3 consists of 11 residues. This CDR3 reads CSSSFSGELFF. CDR3 coding DNA: TGTTCCAGCAGCTTTAGCGGGGAGCTGTTTTTT.

This clone occurred a few times. The gene calls are TRBV19 and TRBJ1-2; unclear D gene. The CDR3 runs 13 residues. Germline V gene sequence: CDR1 LNHDA, CDR2 SQIVND (reference sequence). V shed 7 bases and J shed 4 bases, with 13 bases lying between them. The CDR3 DNA reads TGTGCCAGTAACGTACACACCCGCTATGGCTACACCTTC. Its translation is CASNVHTRYGYTF.

The V and J genes are TRBV4-1 and TRBJ2-7, with D possibly matching TRBD2 (5 bases). Deletions cut 0 bases from V and 0 bases from J, with 9 bases between. The CDR3 spans 15 residues. Germline V gene lookup returns CDR1 MGHRA and CDR2 YSYEKL. CDR3 nucleotide sequence: TGCGCCAGCAGCCAAGATCCAGGAGGCTCCTACGAGCAGTACTTC. This sequence encodes CASSQDPGGSYEQYF.

This chain uses TRBV5-6 with TRBJ1-1, with D tentatively TRBD1 (5 bases). Germline values: CDR1 SGHDT, CDR2 YYEEEE. V lost 0 bases and J 5 bases, leaving 14 bases between the germline ends. The CDR3 sequence is 15 residues long. The CDR3 sequence: CASSLAVAGRTEAFF. CDR3 nucleotide sequence: TGTGCCAGCAGCTTGGCCGTCGCAGGGCGGACTGAAGCTTTCTTT.

This clone was seen only a few times. The chain uses TRBV7-2 and TRBJ2-7, with 9 bases matching TRBD2. J gave up 6 bases and V 5 bases, and 8 bases lay outside the gene matches. The CDR3 has 14 amino acids. CDR1 and CDR2 from the germline V gene are SGHTA and FQGNSA. The CDR3 spells CASSVTGLAFEQYF. Here the CDR3 DNA reads TGTGCCAGCAGCGTGACGGGACTAGCTTTCGAGCAGTACTTC.

The chain combines TRBV27 with TRBJ1-4; 7 nucleotides line up with TRBD1. This CDR3 has 17 amino acids. Germline lookup yields CDR1 MNHEY and CDR2 SMNVEV (reference sequence). The V and J ends lost 5 bases and 5 bases, in that order; junction bases with no gene match: 14. The CDR3 DNA reads TGTGCCAGCAGTCCCTACGGGGGGGGACAGAGGAATGAAAAACTGTTTTTT. It encodes CASSPYGGGQRNEKLFF.

As regards this clone: Other nucleotide sequences in the sample specify the same CDR3. The chain joins TRBV6-5 to TRBJ1-6; 8 nucleotides align to TRBD1. CDR3 length equals 15 residues. The V gene's germline CDR1 is MNHEY and CDR2 SVGAGI. Trimming removed 6 bases from V and 10 bases from J; junction bases left unmatched: 11. The DNA for the CDR3 is TGTGCCAGCAGCCCCTTGGACAGGGATGACTCACCCCTCCACTTT. Its protein is CASSPLDRDDSPLHF.

This clone was counted between two and nine times. CDR3 sequence reads: CASSIGPGNTEAFF. The DNA of the CDR3 is TGTGCCAGTAGTATAGGCCCGGGGAACACTGAAGCTTTCTTT. The rearrangement uses TRBV19 and TRBJ1-1; D not certain. V was trimmed by 1 base and J by 1 base, leaving 7 bases between them. Germline-derived CDR1 and CDR2 are LNHDA and SQIVND (reference sequence). This CDR3 spans 14 amino acids. Full variable domain (outside the CDR3, taken from reference TRBV19 and TRBJ1-1): DGGITQSPKYLFRKEGQNVTLSCEQNLNHDAMYWYRQDPGQGLRLIYYSQIVNDFQKGDIAEGYSVSREKKESFPLTVTSAQKNPTAFYLCASSIGPGNTEAFFGQGTRLTVV.

The chain carries TRBV19 and TRBJ1-6, with no clear D. The CDR3 is 18 residues long. The V gene's germline CDR1 is LNHDA and CDR2 SQIVND (reference sequence). Trimming pared 9 bases from V and 0 bases from J, leaving 21 bases between. For the CDR3, the DNA is TGTGCCAGCAGCCAACTTAGAGACAAGAGCTCCTATAATTCACCCCTCCACTTT. It translates to CASSQLRDKSSYNSPLHF.

The CDR3 loop is CASSQDRYNTQYF. CDR3 nucleotide sequence: TGTGCCAGCAGCCAGGACAGGTACAATACGCAGTATTTT. The chain has TRBV7-8 and TRBJ2-3, with 7 bases aligning to TRBD1. V gave up 5 bases and J gave up 7 bases; unmatched junction bases: 6. Germline CDR1 is SGHVS and CDR2 is FQNEAQ. The CDR3 totals 13 residues.

The chain uses TRBV4-1 and TRBJ1-3, with 9 positions matching TRBD1. The J segment lost 4 bases and the V segment lost 1 base, leaving 5 bases of the junction unmatched. Germline V gene lookup returns CDR1 MGHRA and CDR2 YSYEKL. The CDR3 sequence is 16 residues long. Here the CDR3 reads CASSQAWDREGNTIYF. The CDR3 DNA reads TGCGCCAGCAGCCAAGCATGGGACAGGGAAGGAAACACCATATATTTT.

This clone was recorded a few times. The rearrangement joins TRBV18 to TRBJ2-7, with D tentatively TRBD1 (6 bases). Germline assignment: CDR1 KGHSH and CDR2 LQKENI. The CDR3 spans 15 residues. V was cut by 3 bases and J by 1 base, with 13 bases left in between. CDR3: CASSPSSGESYEQYF. The CDR3, as DNA: TGTGCCAGCTCACCTTCATCAGGGGAGTCCTACGAGCAGTACTTC.

This clone was recorded a few times. CDR3 amino acids: CASSSRTGMGEQYF. The CDR3 nucleotides read TGTGCCAGCAGTTCGCGGACAGGAATGGGAGAGCAGTACTTC. The chain couples TRBV6-5 to TRBJ2-7; 7 nucleotides align to TRBD1. Trimming took 4 bases from V and 7 from J; bases not matched to a gene: 10. Germline CDR1 is MNHEY and CDR2 is SVGAGI. CDR3 length: 14 residues.

The J gene is TRBJ2-2, the V gene TRBV6-1; 7 bases agree with TRBD1. V shed 6 bases and J 6 bases; nucleotides not matched to a gene: 7. The germline CDR1 and CDR2 sequences are MNHNS and SASEGT. The CDR3 totals 14 residues. This CDR3 reads CASRPPTGSGELFF. The CDR3 DNA is TGTGCCAGCAGGCCTCCGACAGGGTCCGGGGAGCTGTTTTTT.

The chain has TRBV19 and TRBJ2-7; 7 positions match TRBD1. The CDR3 spans 14 residues. V dropped 10 bases and J dropped 1; count of bases not matched to a gene: 10. CDR1 LNHDA and CDR2 SQIVND come from the germline V gene (reference sequence). The CDR3 spells CATDRDRVSYEQYF. CDR3 bases: TGTGCCACCGATCGGGACAGAGTTTCCTACGAGCAGTACTTC.

This chain uses TRBV18 with TRBJ2-2; a weak D match, TRBD2 (5 bases). CDR3 length equals 16 residues. The V and J ends lost 4 bases and 5 bases respectively, with 17 bases between them. Germline-derived CDR1 and CDR2 are KGHSH and LQKENI. CDR3 sequence (DNA): TGTGCCAGCTCACGTCCACCCCTCGGGGATACCGGGGAGCTGTTTTTT. Its protein product is CASSRPPLGDTGELFF.

This clone was detected a few times. The chain joins TRBV15 to TRBJ2-7; possibly TRBD2 for D (6 bases). The CDR3 loop spans 15 amino acids. Germline V gene sequence: CDR1 LNHNV, CDR2 YYDKDF (reference sequence). With 1 base removed from V and 3 bases from J, the gap between germline ends came to 13 bases. CDR3 amino acids: CATSRAPGLVYEQYF. CDR3 in DNA: TGTGCCACCAGCAGAGCTCCGGGACTGGTCTACGAGCAGTACTTC. Variable domain in full (rest from reference TRBV15 and TRBJ2-7): DAMVIQNPRYQVTQFGKPVTLSCSQTLNHNVMYWYQQKSSQAPKLLFHYYDKDFNNEADTPDNFQSRRPNTSFCFLDIRSPGLGDTAMYLCATSRAPGLVYEQYFGPGTRLTVT.

The rearrangement links TRBV6-5 to TRBJ2-6; TRBD1 might be the D (5 bases). Germline lookup yields CDR1 MNHEY and CDR2 SVGAGI. The CDR3 loop spans 15 amino acids. V was pared by 5 bases and J by 4 bases, with 12 bases between. CDR3 region: CASSPTRTGANVLTF. The CDR3 DNA is TGTGCCAGCAGTCCCACGAGGACAGGGGCCAACGTCCTGACTTTC.

The chain is built from TRBV4-1 and TRBJ1-2, with 7 bases that match TRBD1. V lost 2 bases and J lost 10; bases outside the gene matches: 13. Germline loops: CDR1 MGHRA, CDR2 YSYEKL. CDR3 length equals 15 residues. For the CDR3, the DNA is TGCGCCAGCAGCCAACAAACAGGGGCCATTGGCTTCTACACCTTC. Translating it yields CASSQQTGAIGFYTF.

This sequence joins TRBV7-9 and TRBJ2-1; no clear D. This CDR3 has 12 residues. Germline CDR1 and CDR2: SEHNR and FQNEAQ (reference sequence). The V and J ends lost 5 bases and 8 bases respectively, with 10 bases between them. DNA of the CDR3: TGTGCCAGCAGCCCGACTGGCTATGAGCAGTTCTTC. Its protein is CASSPTGYEQFF.